The T cell receptor (beta chain) under discussion was sequenced for a study of blood T cell repertoires in COVID-19. Study-wide background: COVID-19 samples from acute and convalescent phases originated in the United States, Italy and Spain.

J lost 8 bases, V lost 4 bases, and 3 bases had no gene match. CDR1 ENHRY and CDR2 SYGVKD come from the germline V gene. This CDR3 has 13 residues. Enrolled through a virtual design, the participants were between 18 and 89 years of age and came from 24 US areas. Two negative PCRs, clearance, or symptom resolution were required of recovered Cohort 3 donors. Clones were sequenced by immunoSEQ multiplex PCR, and TCRdb holds only the in-frame ones, with some missing. The table has over 250,000 clones, over 75% seen once. The source of this sequence is a woman aged 25-40 years who had recovered from COVID-19. The sequencing input was PBMCs or T cells enriched from blood (not recorded which). The V call is TRBV10-3, the J call TRBJ2-1; TRBD2 aligns across 9 bases. The chain's CDR3 is CAISGTSGHEQFF. In DNA form, the CDR3 reads TGTGCCATCAGTGGAACTAGCGGGCATGAGCAGTTCTTC.